Listed below are T cell receptor beta chains from one sample, sequenced in a study of cytomegalovirus exposure and HLA in healthy donors. Generated by immunoSEQ multiplex PCR, the TCRdb table keeps only in-frame clones and is missing some. The table has about 180,000 clones, 76% seen once. Sample: PBMCs. The receptors stem from a man aged 18 to 30 in good health and CMV-seronegative. The CDR3 runs from the conserved cysteine through the conserved F or W. A D gene is named only where the DNA matches it firmly. Where a row states a size, it is once, few, many or the class of an expanded clone; other rows omit it.

few	TRBJ2-1	TRBD2	TRBV5-1	TGCGCCAGCAGCCTTACTAGCGGGAGTAGATTGAATGAGCAGTTCTTC	CASSLTSGSRLNEQFF
.	TRBJ1-6	TRBD1	TRBV9	TGTGCCAGCAGCGAGATGACAGGGCTTAATTCACCCCTCCACTTT	CASSEMTGLNSPLHF
.	TRBJ2-5	TRBD2	TRBV11-2	TGTGCCAGCAGCCTCGGGACTAGCGGGGGGGAAGAGACCCAGTACTTC	CASSLGTSGGEETQYF
.	TRBJ1-2	.	TRBV6-4	TGTGCCAGCAGTCCCGGGACGGGGGGCTATGGCTACACCTTC	CASSPGTGGYGYTF
.	TRBJ1-1	.	TRBV20-1	TGCAGCCGGGGGGCCACTACTGAAGCTTTCTTT	CSRGATTEAFF
.	TRBJ2-1	TRBD1	TRBV28	TGTGCCAGCAGCCCAGACAGGGTGGAGTTCTTC	CASSPDRVEFF
.	TRBJ2-7	TRBD1	TRBV28	TGTGCCAGCAGTTTAGGGGACAGGACTACCTACGAGCAGTACTTC	CASSLGDRTTYEQYF
.	TRBJ2-2	TRBD1	TRBV29-1	TGCAGCGTTGCGGGACAGGCAAACACCGGGGAGCTGTTTTTT	CSVAGQANTGELFF
few	TRBJ2-1	TRBD2	TRBV9	TGTGCCAGCAGCGTAGGACTAGCGGGCTTCTACAATGAGCAGTTCTTC	CASSVGLAGFYNEQFF
.	TRBJ2-7	.	TRBV28	TGTGCCAGCAGCCTACAGGGTCCCTACGAGCAGTACTTC	CASSLQGPYEQYF
.	TRBJ2-7	TRBD2	TRBV6-5	TGTGCCAGCAGTCAGACTAGCGGGCTTTACGAGCAGTACTTC	CASSQTSGLYEQYF
.	TRBJ1-2	TRBD1	TRBV2	TGTGCCACCGTACAGGGGGCGGATGGCTACACCTTC	CATVQGADGYTF
.	TRBJ1-2	.	TRBV6-1	TGTGCCAGCAGTGCTACAGGGATCTTCCCTGGCTACACCTTC	CASSATGIFPGYTF
.	TRBJ1-1	.	TRBV7-2	TGTGCCAGCAGCAACACCGGGAGCACTGAAGCTTTCTTT	CASSNTGSTEAFF
.	TRBJ1-1	TRBD1	TRBV11-2	TGTGCCAGCAGACTAATCTTTCGGGACAGGGGTCCGGAAGCTTTCTTT	CASRLIFRDRGPEAFF
.	TRBJ2-3	TRBD1	TRBV6-5	TGTGCCAGCCGACAGGACAGGGGGCCAGATACGCAGTATTTT	CASRQDRGPDTQYF
.	TRBJ2-7	TRBD1	TRBV11-3	TGTGCCAGCAGCTTCTCGACAGGGGGGAGAGACGAGCAGTACTTC	CASSFSTGGRDEQYF
.	TRBJ2-5	.	TRBV7-9	TGTGCCAGCAGCTTACCGCAAACTCGGGAGACCCAGTACTTC	CASSLPQTRETQYF
.	TRBJ2-2	.	TRBV5-1	TGCGCCAGCAGCTTGGGACAGGTGAACACCGGGGAGCTGTTTTTT	CASSLGQVNTGELFF
.	TRBJ1-4	TRBD1	TRBV5-6	TGTGCCAGCAGCCAAGACAGGGGGCGATCTGAAAAACTGTTTTTT	CASSQDRGRSEKLFF
.	TRBJ2-2	TRBD1	TRBV5-4	TGTGCCAGCAGCTTGTCCGCAGGGGGATTTCCCGGGGAGCTGTTTTTT	CASSLSAGGFPGELFF
few	TRBJ2-2	TRBD1	TRBV5-4	TGTGCCAGCAGCTTGCGAATTGGTGGACAGGGGGACACCGGGGAGCTGTTTTTT	CASSLRIGGQGDTGELFF
.	TRBJ2-2	TRBD2	TRBV15	TGTGCCACCAGCAGAGTGCTAGCGGGAGAAATCGGGGAGCTGTTTTTT	CATSRVLAGEIGELFF
.	TRBJ2-5	.	TRBV7-3	TGTGCCAGCAGCTTAGCCCCAGGGCCGAAGGAGACCCAGTACTTC	CASSLAPGPKETQYF